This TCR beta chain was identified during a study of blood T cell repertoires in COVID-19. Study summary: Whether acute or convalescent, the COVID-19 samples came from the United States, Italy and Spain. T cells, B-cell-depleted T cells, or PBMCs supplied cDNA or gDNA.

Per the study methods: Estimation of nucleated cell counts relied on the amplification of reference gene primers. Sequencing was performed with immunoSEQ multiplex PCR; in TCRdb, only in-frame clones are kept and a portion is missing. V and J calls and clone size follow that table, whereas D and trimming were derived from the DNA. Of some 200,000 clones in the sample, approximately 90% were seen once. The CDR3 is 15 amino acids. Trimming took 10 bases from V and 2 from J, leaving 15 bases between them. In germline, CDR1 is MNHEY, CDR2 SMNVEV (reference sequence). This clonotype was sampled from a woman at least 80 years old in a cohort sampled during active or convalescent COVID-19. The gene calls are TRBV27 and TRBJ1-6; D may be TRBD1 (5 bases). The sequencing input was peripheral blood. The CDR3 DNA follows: TGTGCCACTCGTACCCAGGGCACCTATAATTCACCCCTCCACTTT. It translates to CATRTQGTYNSPLHF.